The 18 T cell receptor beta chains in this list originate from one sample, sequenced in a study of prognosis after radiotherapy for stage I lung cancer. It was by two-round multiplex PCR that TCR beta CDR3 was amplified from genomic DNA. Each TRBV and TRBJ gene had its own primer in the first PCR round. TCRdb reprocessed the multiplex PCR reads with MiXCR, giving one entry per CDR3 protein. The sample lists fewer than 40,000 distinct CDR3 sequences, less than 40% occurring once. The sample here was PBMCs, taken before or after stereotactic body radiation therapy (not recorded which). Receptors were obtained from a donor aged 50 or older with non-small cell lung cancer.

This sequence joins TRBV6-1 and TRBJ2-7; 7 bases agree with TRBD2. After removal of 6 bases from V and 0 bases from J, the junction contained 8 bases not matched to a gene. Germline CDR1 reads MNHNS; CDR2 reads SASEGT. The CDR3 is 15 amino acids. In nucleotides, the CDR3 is TGTGCCAGCAGGGTGGGGGGGATTAGCTCCTACGAGCAGTACTTC. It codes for CASRVGGISSYEQYF.

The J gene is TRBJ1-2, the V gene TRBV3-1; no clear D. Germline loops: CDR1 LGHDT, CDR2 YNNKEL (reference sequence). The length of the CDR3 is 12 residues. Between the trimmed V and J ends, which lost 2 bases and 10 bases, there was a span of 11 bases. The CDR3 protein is CASSQSRDDYTF. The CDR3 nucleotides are TGTGCCAGCAGCCAATCCCGTGATGACTACACCTTC.

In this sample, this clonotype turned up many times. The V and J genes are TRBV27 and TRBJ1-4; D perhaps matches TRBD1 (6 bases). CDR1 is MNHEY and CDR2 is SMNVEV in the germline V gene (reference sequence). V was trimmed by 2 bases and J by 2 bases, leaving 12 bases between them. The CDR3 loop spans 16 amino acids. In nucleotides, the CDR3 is TGTGCCAGCAGTTTACTGCCGGGGGCGACTAATGAAAAACTGTTTTTT. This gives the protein CASSLLPGATNEKLFF.

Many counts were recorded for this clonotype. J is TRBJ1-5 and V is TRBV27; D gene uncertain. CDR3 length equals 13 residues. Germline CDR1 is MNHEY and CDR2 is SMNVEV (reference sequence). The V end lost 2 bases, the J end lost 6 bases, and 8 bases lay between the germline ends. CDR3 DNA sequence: TGTGCCAGCAGTTTAGCGGCGGGTCAGCCCCAGCATTTT. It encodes CASSLAAGQPQHF.

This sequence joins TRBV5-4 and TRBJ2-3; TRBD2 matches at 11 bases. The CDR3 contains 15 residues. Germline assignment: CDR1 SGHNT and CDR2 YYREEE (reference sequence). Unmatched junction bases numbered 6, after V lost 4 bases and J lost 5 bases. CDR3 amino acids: CASSQALAGEDTQYF. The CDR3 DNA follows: TGTGCCAGCAGCCAAGCACTAGCGGGAGAAGATACGCAGTATTTT.

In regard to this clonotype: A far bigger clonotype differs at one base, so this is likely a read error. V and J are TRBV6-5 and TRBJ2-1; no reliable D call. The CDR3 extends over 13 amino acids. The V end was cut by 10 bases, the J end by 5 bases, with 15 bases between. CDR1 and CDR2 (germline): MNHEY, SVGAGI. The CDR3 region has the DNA TGTGCCACCTTGTCGGGCCGGAACAATGAGCAGTTCTTC. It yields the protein CATLSGRNNEQFF.

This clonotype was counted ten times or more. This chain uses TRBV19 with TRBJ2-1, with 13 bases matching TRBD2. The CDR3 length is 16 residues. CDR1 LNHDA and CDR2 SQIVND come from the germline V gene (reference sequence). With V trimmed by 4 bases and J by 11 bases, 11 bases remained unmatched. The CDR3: CASSKGLAGSPYQQFF. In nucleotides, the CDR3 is TGTGCCAGTAGTAAGGGACTAGCGGGAAGTCCGTACCAGCAGTTCTTC. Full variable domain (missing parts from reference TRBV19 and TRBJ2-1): DGGITQSPKYLFRKEGQNVTLSCEQNLNHDAMYWYRQDPGQGLRLIYYSQIVNDFQKGDIAEGYSVSREKKESFPLTVTSAQKNPTAFYLCASSKGLAGSPYQQFFGPGTRLTVL.

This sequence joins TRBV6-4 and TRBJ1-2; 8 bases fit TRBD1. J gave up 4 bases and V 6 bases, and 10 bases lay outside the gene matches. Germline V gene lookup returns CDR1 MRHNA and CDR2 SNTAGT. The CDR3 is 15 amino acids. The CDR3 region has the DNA TGTGCCAGCAGCCCCGCGCCGGACAGGGCCTATGGCTACACCTTC. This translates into CASSPAPDRAYGYTF.

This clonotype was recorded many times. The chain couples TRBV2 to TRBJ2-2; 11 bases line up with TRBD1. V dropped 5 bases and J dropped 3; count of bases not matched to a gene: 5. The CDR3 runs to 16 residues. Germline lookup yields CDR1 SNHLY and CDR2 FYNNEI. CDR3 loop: CASSPPGQGDTGELFF. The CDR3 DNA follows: TGTGCCAGCAGTCCACCGGGACAGGGGGACACCGGGGAGCTGTTTTTT.

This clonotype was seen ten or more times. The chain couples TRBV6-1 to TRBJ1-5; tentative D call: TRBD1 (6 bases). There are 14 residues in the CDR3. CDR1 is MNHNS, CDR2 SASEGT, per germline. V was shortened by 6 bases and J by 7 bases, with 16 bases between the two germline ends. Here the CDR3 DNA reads TGTGCCAGCAGGCCAGAGGGGGGAGGCCAGCCCCAGCATTTT. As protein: CASRPEGGGQPQHF.

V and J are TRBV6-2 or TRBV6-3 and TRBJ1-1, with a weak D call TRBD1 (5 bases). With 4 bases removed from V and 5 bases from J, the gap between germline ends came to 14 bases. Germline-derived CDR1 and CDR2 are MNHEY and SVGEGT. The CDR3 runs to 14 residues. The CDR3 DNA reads TGTGCCAGCAGTTTACGGGCCGGGGGGACTGAAGCTTTCTTT. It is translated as CASSLRAGGTEAFF.

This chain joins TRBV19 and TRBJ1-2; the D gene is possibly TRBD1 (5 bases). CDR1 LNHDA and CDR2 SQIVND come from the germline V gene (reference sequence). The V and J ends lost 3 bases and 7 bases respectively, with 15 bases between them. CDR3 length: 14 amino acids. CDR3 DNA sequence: TGTGCCAGTAGTATTACGTCGGGGGAGTTTGGCTACACCTTC. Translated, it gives CASSITSGEFGYTF.

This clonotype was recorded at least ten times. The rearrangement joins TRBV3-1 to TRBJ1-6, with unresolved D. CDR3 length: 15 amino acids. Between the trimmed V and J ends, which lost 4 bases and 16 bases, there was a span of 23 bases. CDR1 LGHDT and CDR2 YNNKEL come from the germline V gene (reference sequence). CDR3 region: CASSPHPSLRPPLHF. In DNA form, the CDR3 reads TGTGCCAGCAGCCCCCATCCCTCATTACGGCCTCCTCTCCACTTT.

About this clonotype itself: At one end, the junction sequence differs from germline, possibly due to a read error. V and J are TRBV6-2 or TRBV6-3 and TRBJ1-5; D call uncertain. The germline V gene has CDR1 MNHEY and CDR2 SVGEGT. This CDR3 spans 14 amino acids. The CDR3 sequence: CASIYGGGNHSQHF. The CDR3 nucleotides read TGTGCCAGCATTTACGGTGGTGGCAATCATTCCCAGCATTTT.

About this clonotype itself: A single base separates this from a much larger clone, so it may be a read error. CDR3 nucleotides: TGCGCCAGCAGCCAACCCCCTTTAAGCGGGTTAGGGTACAATGAGCAGTTCTTC. Translated, it gives CASSQPPLSGLGYNEQFF. The chain combines TRBV4-1 with TRBJ2-1, with D possibly TRBD2 on 6 matching bases. Between the trimmed V and J ends, which lost 2 bases and 4 bases, there was a span of 21 bases. The germline V gene encodes CDR1 MGHRA and CDR2 YSYEKL. This CDR3 spans 18 amino acids.

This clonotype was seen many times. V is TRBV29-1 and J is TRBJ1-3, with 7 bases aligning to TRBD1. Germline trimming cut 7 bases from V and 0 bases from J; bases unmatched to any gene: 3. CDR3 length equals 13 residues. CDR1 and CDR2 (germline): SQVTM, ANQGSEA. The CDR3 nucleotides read TGCAGCGCGGGACAGACCTCTGGAAACACCATATATTTT. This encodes CSAGQTSGNTIYF.

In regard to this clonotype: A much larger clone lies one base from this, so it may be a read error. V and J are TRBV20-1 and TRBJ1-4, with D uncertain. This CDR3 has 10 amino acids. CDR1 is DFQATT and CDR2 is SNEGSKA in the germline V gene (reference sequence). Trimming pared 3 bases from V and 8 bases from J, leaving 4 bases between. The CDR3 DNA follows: TGCAGTGCTAGTAAAGAAAAACTGTTTTTT. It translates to CSASKEKLFF.

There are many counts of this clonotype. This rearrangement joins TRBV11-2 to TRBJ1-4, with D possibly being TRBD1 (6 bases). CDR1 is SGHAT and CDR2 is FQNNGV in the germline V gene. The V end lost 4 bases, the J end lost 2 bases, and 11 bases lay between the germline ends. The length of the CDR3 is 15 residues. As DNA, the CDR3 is TGTGCCAGCAGCTCCACAGGGAGGACTAATGAAAAACTGTTTTTT. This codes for CASSSTGRTNEKLFF.